The subject of this entry is one T cell receptor (beta chain). Its antigen target is currently unknown. No much larger clone is present one base from it, and per-base qualities are unavailable. The CDR3 has 13 amino acids, counting the end cysteine and phenylalanine. The CDR3 DNA has 39 bases and is translated from base 1. CDR1 is given as SGHDT and CDR2 as YYEEEE, both from the germline V gene. The germline V and J ends show losses of 2 bases and 6 bases respectively, and no gene match explains 1 base of the junction. The data originate from a study of control samples from healthy donors and cancer patients (dated by TCRdb to 2020 to 2022). Receptors were amplified or captured by the immunoSEQ multiplex PCR assay. In TCRdb, the immuneACCESS table is reduced to in-frame sequences with V and J assigned. These tables do not hold every clone; where another copy was compared, an unresolved V gene accounts for under half, and the others remain unexplained. Within this sample are roughly 170,000 clones, with around 94% of them counted one time only. Of the sample, 1.1% to 1.5% is held by the ten largest clones.

This receptor chain uses TRBV5-6 and TRBJ2-7; 11 central bases correspond to TRBD1. Sequencing was carried out using blood. The origin of this receptor is a woman aged 18-29 years in good health. The nucleotide sequence is given as TGTGCCAGCAGCTTTGGGACAGGGGGCGAGCAGTACTTC. Its translation reads: CASSFGTGGEQYF.